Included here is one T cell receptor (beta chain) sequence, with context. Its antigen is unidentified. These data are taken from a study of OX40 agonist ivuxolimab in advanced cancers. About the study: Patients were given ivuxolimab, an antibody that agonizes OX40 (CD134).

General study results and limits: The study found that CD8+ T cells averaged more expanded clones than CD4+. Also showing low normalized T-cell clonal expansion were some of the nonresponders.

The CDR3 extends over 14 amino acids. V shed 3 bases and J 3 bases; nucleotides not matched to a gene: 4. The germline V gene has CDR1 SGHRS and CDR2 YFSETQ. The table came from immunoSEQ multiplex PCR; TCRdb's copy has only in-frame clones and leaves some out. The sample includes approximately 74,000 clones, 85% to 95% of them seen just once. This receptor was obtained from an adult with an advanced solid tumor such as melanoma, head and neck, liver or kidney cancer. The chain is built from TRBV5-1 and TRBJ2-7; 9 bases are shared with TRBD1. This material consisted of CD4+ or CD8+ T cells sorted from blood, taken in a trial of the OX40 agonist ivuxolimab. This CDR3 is CASSSGQGNYEQYF. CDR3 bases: TGCGCCAGCAGCTCCGGACAGGGGAACTACGAGCAGTACTTC. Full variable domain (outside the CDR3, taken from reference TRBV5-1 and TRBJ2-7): KAGVTQTPRYLIKTRGQQVTLSCSPISGHRSVSWYQQTPGQGLQFLFEYFSETQRNKGNFPGRFSGRQFSNSRSEMNVSTLELGDSALYLCASSSGQGNYEQYFGPGTRLTVT.